The 24 T cell receptor beta chains listed next were all sequenced from one sample in a study of T cells in Graves' hyperthyroidism and ophthalmopathy. Regions amplified from RNA transcripts were the TCR beta CDR3 regions. HTBI primers drove first-round RT-PCR of the TCR CDR3. TCRdb itself ran the multiplex PCR reads through MiXCR, one entry per CDR3 protein. The sample carries about 640,000 distinct CDR3 sequences, 20% recorded once. The specimen sequenced was blood. The receptors derive from a man aged 25 to 45 with Graves' ophthalmopathy.

This clonotype was recorded at least ten times. CDR3 in amino acids: CASTPDRLGSYEQYF. The DNA for the CDR3 is TGTGCCAGCACCCCTGACAGATTGGGGTCCTACGAGCAGTACTTC. The rearrangement uses TRBV28 and TRBJ2-7; D might be TRBD1 (5 bases). The CDR3 consists of 15 residues. The germline CDR1 and CDR2 sequences are MDHEN and SYDVKM. V was cut by 7 bases and J by 1 base, with 17 bases left in between.

This clonotype came up many times. The rearrangement links TRBV7-2 to TRBJ2-7; 9 nucleotides agree with TRBD1. J gave up 0 bases and V 2 bases, and 5 bases lay outside the gene matches. Germline loops: CDR1 SGHTA, CDR2 FQGNSA. The CDR3 length is 16 residues. The CDR3 DNA follows: TGTGCCAGCAGCTTAATTGGACAGGGGTACTCCTACGAGCAGTACTTC. Its protein is CASSLIGQGYSYEQYF.

The chain employs TRBV12-3 or TRBV12-4 and TRBJ1-1; the D is unclear. V was trimmed by 3 bases and J by 0 bases, leaving 5 bases between them. CDR3 length: 13 amino acids. Here the CDR3 DNA reads TGTGCCAGCAGTTTTAAGATGAACACTGAAGCTTTCTTT. The encoded protein is CASSFKMNTEAFF.

About this clonotype itself: This may stem from a read error, because a much larger clone lies one nucleotide away. Here the CDR3 reads CASSSSTGLGTEAFF. The CDR3, as DNA: TGTGCCAGCAGCTCCTCGACAGGGTTAGGCACTGAAGCTTTCTTT. The genes are TRBV7-2 and TRBJ1-1, with 7 nucleotides matching TRBD1. Losses at the gene ends were 4 bases for V and 4 bases for J; bases not matched to a gene: 9. The CDR3 sequence is 15 residues long. Germline CDR1 SGHTA, CDR2 FQGNSA.

This clonotype has more than one count but fewer than ten. The chain employs TRBV3-1 and TRBJ2-7; D remains ambiguous. V was cut by 1 base and J by 4 bases, with 8 bases left in between. The CDR3 runs to 13 residues. Per the germline V gene, CDR1 is LGHDT and CDR2 is YNNKEL (reference sequence). For the CDR3, the DNA is TGTGCCAGCAGCCAAGCCATCACTTACGAGCAGTACTTC. It translates to CASSQAITYEQYF.

The V call is TRBV29-1, the J call TRBJ1-2; D is unclear. CDR3 length: 12 residues. Trimming shortened V by 4 bases and J by 8 bases, and 14 bases separated the two germline ends. Germline assignment: CDR1 SQVTM and CDR2 ANQGSEA. The CDR3 nucleotides are TGCAGCGTTGTAGAGGGAGGTGGCGGCTACACCTTC. This gives the protein CSVVEGGGGYTF.

This clonotype was counted between two and nine times. The genes are TRBV18 and TRBJ1-6, with 7 bases matching TRBD1. Germline CDR1 KGHSH, CDR2 LQKENI. Trimming cost V 8 bases and J 10 bases; bases outside gene matches: 14. CDR3 size: 15 residues. The CDR3 DNA follows: TGTGCCAGCCCGCTGGGGACAGCGGGGCACTCACCCCTCCACTTT. It specifies CASPLGTAGHSPLHF.

This clonotype was seen more than once but under ten times. CDR3 DNA sequence: TGTGCCAGCGGTGGGACTAGCGGGATTACAAGCACAGATACGCAGTATTTT. Protein sequence: CASGGTSGITSTDTQYF. This chain joins TRBV3-1 and TRBJ2-3; 13 bases are a match to TRBD2. Germline trimming cut 8 bases from V and 0 bases from J; bases unmatched to any gene: 8. There are 17 residues in the CDR3. The germline V gene has CDR1 LGHDT and CDR2 YNNKEL (reference sequence).

The CDR3 nucleotides read TGTGCCAGCAGCCCCAGCAGGGACAGGTCAGCAACCGCGCGTGGCTACACCTTC. Its protein is CASSPSRDRSATARGYTF. This chain joins TRBV7-8 and TRBJ1-2; 8 bases align to TRBD1. The germline CDR1 and CDR2 sequences are SGHVS and FQNEAQ. The CDR3 runs to 18 residues. V was clipped by 5 bases and J by 7 bases; unmatched bases: 21.

The chain uses TRBV29-1 and TRBJ2-1; D is unclear. This CDR3 spans 15 amino acids. Germline V gene lookup returns CDR1 SQVTM and CDR2 ANQGSEA. The germline V and J ends were trimmed by 3 bases and 7 bases, with 19 bases remaining between them. The CDR3 sequence: CSVDVRTFVGNEQFF. Here the CDR3 DNA reads TGCAGCGTTGATGTCCGGACCTTTGTGGGGAATGAGCAGTTCTTC.

V and J are TRBV11-1 and TRBJ1-4; D possibly corresponds to TRBD1 (6 bases). V gave up 6 bases and J gave up 8 bases, with 16 bases separating them. Germline-derived CDR1 and CDR2 are SGHAT and FQDESV (reference sequence). The CDR3 totals 14 residues. The chain's CDR3 is CASSWDKMDEKLFF. The DNA for the CDR3 is TGTGCCAGCAGTTGGGACAAAATGGACGAAAAACTGTTTTTT. The variable domain in full, with the rest retrieved from reference TRBV11-1 and TRBJ1-4, is EAEVAQSPRYKITEKSQAVAFWCDPISGHATLYWYRQILGQGPELLVQFQDESVVDDSQLPKDRFSAERLKGVDSTLKIQPAELGDSAMYLCASSWDKMDEKLFFGSGTQLSVL.

In this sample, this clonotype turned up once. The chain carries TRBV19 and TRBJ1-1, with a tentative D call TRBD1 (5 bases). The CDR3 contains 13 residues. Per the germline V gene, CDR1 is LNHDA and CDR2 is SQIVND (reference sequence). Trimming removed 4 bases from V and 5 bases from J, with 11 bases in between. Here the CDR3 reads CASSTGGTTEAFF. CDR3 in DNA: TGTGCCAGTAGTACAGGTGGGACGACTGAAGCTTTCTTT.

The genes are TRBV10-3 and TRBJ1-5; 8 nucleotides align to TRBD1. This CDR3 has 16 amino acids. The V gene end was trimmed by 3 bases and the J gene end by 4 bases; junction bases not matched to a gene: 8. CDR1 and CDR2 (germline): ENHRY, SYGVKD. Here the CDR3 DNA reads TGTGCCATCAGTGACGCAGACAGGGGACCGAATCAGCCCCAGCATTTT. This gives the protein CAISDADRGPNQPQHF.

The chain links TRBV5-1 to TRBJ2-2, with 8 bases identical to TRBD1. The CDR3 totals 15 residues. V gave up 5 bases and J gave up 5 bases; unmatched junction bases: 8. Looked up from germline, CDR1 is SGHRS and CDR2 is YFSETQ. Written as DNA, the CDR3 is TGCGCCAGCAGTCCGCAGGGGGCGTGGACCGGGGAGCTGTTTTTT. Amino acids: CASSPQGAWTGELFF.

This chain uses TRBV20-1 with TRBJ2-7, with TRBD2 matching 7 bases. CDR1 DFQATT and CDR2 SNEGSKA come from the germline V gene (reference sequence). The length of the CDR3 is 15 residues. The V segment lost 3 bases and the J segment 3 bases; nucleotides outside the gene matches: 11. CDR3 sequence (DNA): TGCAGTGCTAGTGGGGGGGGAGCTCAGAACTACGAGCAGTACTTC. It encodes CSASGGGAQNYEQYF.

The rearrangement links TRBV28 to TRBJ2-7; 11 nucleotides line up with TRBD2. Germline CDR1 and CDR2: MDHEN and SYDVKM. The trim removed 5 bases at V and 3 bases at J, leaving 12 bases unmatched. CDR3 length equals 17 residues. The CDR3: CASSPQSLAGGGYEQYF. The CDR3 nucleotides are TGTGCCAGCAGTCCCCAATCTCTAGCGGGAGGAGGCTACGAGCAGTACTTC.

The chain employs TRBV29-1 and TRBJ1-2, with 11 positions matching TRBD1. The CDR3 extends over 14 amino acids. With 7 bases clipped from V and 6 bases from J, the junction kept 10 bases outside the gene matches. From germline, CDR1 is SQVTM and CDR2 ANQGSEA. The CDR3: CSGRTGGGSDGYTF. The CDR3 coding sequence is TGCAGCGGCCGGACAGGGGGCGGATCGGATGGCTACACCTTC.

The chain employs TRBV5-6 and TRBJ2-1, with TRBD2 matching over 7 bases. This CDR3 has 15 amino acids. CDR1 and CDR2 (germline): SGHDT, YYEEEE. J gave up 4 bases and V 2 bases, and 6 bases lay outside the gene matches. The CDR3 DNA reads TGTGCCAGCAGCTTCCTAGCGGAGCTTTACAATGAGCAGTTCTTC. Its protein product is CASSFLAELYNEQFF.

Concerning this clonotype: An end of the junction differs from the germline gene, which may be a read error. The CDR3, as DNA: TGCGCCAGCAGCCAGGAAAGGGGGACCGACAATCAGCCCCAGCATTTT. This gives the protein CASSQERGTDNQPQHF. V usage is TRBV2 and J usage is TRBJ1-5; D is possibly TRBD1 (6 bases). Germline V gene data show CDR1 as SNHLY and CDR2 as FYNNEI. The CDR3 is 16 amino acids.

This clonotype was seen only a few times. The chain has TRBV6-5 and TRBJ1-2, with D maybe TRBD1 (6 bases). This CDR3 spans 15 amino acids. V lost 0 bases and J 2 bases, leaving 10 bases between the germline ends. Per the germline V gene, CDR1 is MNHEY and CDR2 is SVGAGI. CDR3 loop: CASSYSFQGNYGYTF. The CDR3 nucleotides read TGTGCCAGCAGTTACTCGTTCCAGGGGAACTATGGCTACACCTTC.

This clonotype appeared a few times. The chain couples TRBV14 to TRBJ2-1; the D is unclear. V lost 0 bases and J lost 4, with 10 bases in between. The CDR3 is 15 residues long. Germline CDR1 reads SGHDN; CDR2 reads FVKESK. CDR3 DNA sequence: TGTGCCAGCAGCCAAGAGTACGGCGGATACAATGAGCAGTTCTTC. It yields the protein CASSQEYGGYNEQFF.

The CDR3 DNA sequence: TGTGCCGCCCGGACTACTAGTACCTACGAGCAGTACTTC. Its protein is CAARTTSTYEQYF. The chain carries TRBV2 and TRBJ2-7; possible D gene TRBD2, 6 bases. Trimming took off 11 bases at V and 2 bases at J, with 16 bases between the two ends. This CDR3 has 13 amino acids. Germline V gives CDR1 SNHLY, CDR2 FYNNEI. Drawing the rest from reference TRBV2 and TRBJ2-7, the complete variable domain is EPEVTQTPSHQVTQMGQEVILRCVPISNHLYFYWYRQILGQKVEFLVSFYNNEISEKSEIFDDQFSVERPDGSNFTLKIRSTKLEDSAMYFCAARTTSTYEQYFGPGTRLTVT.

This clonotype showed up many times. The rearrangement links TRBV6-2 or TRBV6-3 to TRBJ2-5, with 9 bases aligning to TRBD2. V lost 5 bases and J lost 13; bases outside the gene matches: 8. CDR1 and CDR2 from the germline V gene are MNHEY and SVGEGT. This CDR3 is built from 12 residues. The DNA for the CDR3 is TGTGCCAGCAGTAATAGCGGGAGTTTTGCGTACTTC. Residues: CASSNSGSFAYF.

CDR3 sequence reads: CSARLPGGHYEQYF. CDR3 coding DNA: TGCAGTGCTAGATTGCCCGGGGGGCACTACGAGCAGTACTTC. The rearrangement joins TRBV20-1 to TRBJ2-7; a possible D gene is TRBD2 (7 bases). This CDR3 has 14 amino acids. Trimming removed 2 bases from V and 3 bases from J, with 14 bases in between. The germline CDR1 and CDR2 sequences are DFQATT and SNEGSKA (reference sequence).